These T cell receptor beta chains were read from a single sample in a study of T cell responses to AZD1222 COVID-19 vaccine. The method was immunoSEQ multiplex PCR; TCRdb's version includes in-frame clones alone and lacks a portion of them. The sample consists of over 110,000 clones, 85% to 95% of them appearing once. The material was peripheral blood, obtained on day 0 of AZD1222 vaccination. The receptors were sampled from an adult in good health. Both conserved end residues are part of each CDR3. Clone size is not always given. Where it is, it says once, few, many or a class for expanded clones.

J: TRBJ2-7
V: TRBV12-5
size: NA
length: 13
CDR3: CASGLGRGDEQYF

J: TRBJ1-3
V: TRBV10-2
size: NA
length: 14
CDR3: CASSPTGRVNTIYF

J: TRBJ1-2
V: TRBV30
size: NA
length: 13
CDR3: CAWNGGGWGTYTF

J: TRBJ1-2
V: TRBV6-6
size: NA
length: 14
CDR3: CASSYRGQGYGYTF

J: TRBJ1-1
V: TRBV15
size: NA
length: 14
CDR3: CATRIFGGNTEAFF

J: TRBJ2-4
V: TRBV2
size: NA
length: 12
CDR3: CASSQGFYIQYF

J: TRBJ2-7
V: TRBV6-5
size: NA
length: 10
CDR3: CASSNYEQYF

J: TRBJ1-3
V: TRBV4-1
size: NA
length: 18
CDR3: CASSQDSDSSDSGNTIYF

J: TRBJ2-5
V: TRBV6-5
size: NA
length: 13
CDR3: CASSSGIEETQYF

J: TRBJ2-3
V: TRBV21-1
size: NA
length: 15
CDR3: CASSKEGGSPDTQYF

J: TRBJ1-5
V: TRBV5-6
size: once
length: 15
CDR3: CASSSVGQNNQPQHF

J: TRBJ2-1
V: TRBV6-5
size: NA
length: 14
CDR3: CASSYGDSYNEQFF

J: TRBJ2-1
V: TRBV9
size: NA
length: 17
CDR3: CASTFSSGSPLYNEQFF

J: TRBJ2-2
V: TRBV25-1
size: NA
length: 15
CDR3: CATRGQGAYTGELFF